This T cell receptor (beta chain) came from a study of early T cells in non-severe SARS-CoV-2 infection. Study context: Sequencing used unsorted whole-blood bulk RNA, so chains lack pairing. General study findings and limits: CD4 and private specificities were missed by VDJdb matching, which favored anti-spike CD8 responses.

This clonotype was counted a few times. The antigen remains undetermined. Germline CDR1 reads SQVTM; CDR2 reads ANQGSEA. The CDR3 is 12 amino acids. Trimming pared 7 bases from V and 4 bases from J, leaving 13 bases between. TCRdb used MiXCR to reprocess the 5' RACE reads, holding one entry per CDR3 protein. In the table there are 80,000 or so distinct CDR3 sequences, about a sixth of which are singletons. This TCR came from an adult who was a healthcare worker with PCR-confirmed SARS-CoV-2 infection or an uninfected control (not recorded which). The genes are TRBV29-1 and TRBJ2-5; D is possibly TRBD1 or TRBD2 (5 bases each). The sample was whole blood. The CDR3 protein is CSARSGRETQYF. The CDR3 DNA reads as TGCAGCGCCAGATCAGGGAGAGAGACCCAGTACTTC.